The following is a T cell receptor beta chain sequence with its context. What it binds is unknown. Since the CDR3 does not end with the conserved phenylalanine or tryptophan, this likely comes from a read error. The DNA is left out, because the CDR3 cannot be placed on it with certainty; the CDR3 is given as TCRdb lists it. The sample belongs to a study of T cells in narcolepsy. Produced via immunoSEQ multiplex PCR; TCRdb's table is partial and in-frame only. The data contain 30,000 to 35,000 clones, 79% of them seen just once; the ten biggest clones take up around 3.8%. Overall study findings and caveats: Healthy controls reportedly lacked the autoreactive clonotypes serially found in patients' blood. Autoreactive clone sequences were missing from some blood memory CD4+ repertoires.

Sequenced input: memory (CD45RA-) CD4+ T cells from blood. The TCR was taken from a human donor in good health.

The CDR3 region is CASRVPGVCPS. V and J are TRBV5-4 and TRBJ2-7; TRBD1, the table's D call, lacks a check against the DNA. Including both end residues, the CDR3 is 11 amino acids long. Germline V lookup: CDR1 SGHNT, CDR2 YYREEE (reference sequence).